This TCR beta chain was captured by sequencing in a study of T cells in Graves' hyperthyroidism and ophthalmopathy. Study details: At initial diagnosis, before any treatment had begun, peripheral blood was obtained. Study-wide findings and caveats: Progression to ophthalmopathy was predicted a median of 6.5 months early. Ophthalmopathy was separated from stable hyperthyroidism by a 13 V-J model.

TCR beta CDR3 regions were amplified from RNA. The study used the HTBI primer set for a first-round RT-PCR of the TCR CDR3. Using its own MiXCR run on the multiplex PCR reads, TCRdb lists one record per CDR3 protein. This table has a few hundred thousand distinct CDR3 sequences, roughly 14% appearing once. The authors obtained PBMCs from more than 8 ml of fresh peripheral blood. This clonotype was recorded at least ten times. Antigen unknown. This CDR3 comprises 14 residues. Trimming took off 1 base at V and 2 bases at J, with 7 bases between the two ends. Germline CDR1 is SGHAT and CDR2 is FQDESV (reference sequence).

Sequenced sample: blood. This receptor was taken from a woman aged 18-35 years with Graves' hyperthyroidism. The chain recombines TRBV11-1 with TRBJ2-3; D may correspond to TRBD1 or TRBD2 (5 bases each). For the CDR3, the DNA is TGTGCCAGCAGCTTAGGAGGGGCCACAGATACGCAGTATTTT. Protein: CASSLGGATDTQYF. Filled out from reference TRBV11-1 and TRBJ2-3, the complete variable domain reads EAEVAQSPRYKITEKSQAVAFWCDPISGHATLYWYRQILGQGPELLVQFQDESVVDDSQLPKDRFSAERLKGVDSTLKIQPAELGDSAMYLCASSLGGATDTQYFGPGTRLTVL.